This T cell receptor beta chain was retrieved from a study of cytomegalovirus exposure and HLA in healthy donors. Background on the study: From 150 million to 200 million T cells, an earlier analysis saw some 120 million unique TCR beta sequences. Unique TCRs from HLA-typed donors, about 85 million of them, were held in an early data release.

Primers: 60 Vbeta forward and 13 Jbeta reverse. Here immunoSEQ multiplex PCR was the method, and the copy in TCRdb shows in-frame clones only, minus some. This repertoire shows 100,000 to 150,000 clones, about three quarters found once; its top ten account for 13%. On this clone: Antigen specificity is unknown.

The CDR3 covers 13 residues. Trimming took off 0 bases at V and 5 bases at J, with 7 bases between the two ends. Germline V gene data show CDR1 as SGHDN and CDR2 as FVKESK. Whole-study findings and limits: A few of the chains that were CMV-associated were confirmed in vitro to be specific for CMV antigens. The later analysis indicated that the majority of CMV-associated TCR beta chains appeared HLA-restricted.

This chain connects TRBV14 to TRBJ2-5, with unresolved D. The sample was PBMCs. The TCR originated in a woman in her sixties or seventies in good health and CMV-seropositive. CDR3 in amino acids: CASSQEPVETQYF. The CDR3 region has the DNA TGTGCCAGCAGCCAAGAGCCAGTGGAGACCCAGTACTTC.